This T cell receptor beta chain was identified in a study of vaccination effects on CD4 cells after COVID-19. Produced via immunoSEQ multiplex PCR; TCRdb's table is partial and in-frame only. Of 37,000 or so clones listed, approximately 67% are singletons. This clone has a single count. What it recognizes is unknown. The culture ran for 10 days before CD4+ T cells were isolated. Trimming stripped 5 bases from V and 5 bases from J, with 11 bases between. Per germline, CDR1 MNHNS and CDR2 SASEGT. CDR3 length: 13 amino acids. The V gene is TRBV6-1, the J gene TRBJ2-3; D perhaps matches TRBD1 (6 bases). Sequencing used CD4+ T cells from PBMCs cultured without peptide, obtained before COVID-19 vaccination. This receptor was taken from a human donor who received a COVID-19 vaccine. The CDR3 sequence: CASSPYREDTQYF. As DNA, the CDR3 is TGTGCCAGCAGTCCCTACAGGGAAGATACGCAGTATTTT.